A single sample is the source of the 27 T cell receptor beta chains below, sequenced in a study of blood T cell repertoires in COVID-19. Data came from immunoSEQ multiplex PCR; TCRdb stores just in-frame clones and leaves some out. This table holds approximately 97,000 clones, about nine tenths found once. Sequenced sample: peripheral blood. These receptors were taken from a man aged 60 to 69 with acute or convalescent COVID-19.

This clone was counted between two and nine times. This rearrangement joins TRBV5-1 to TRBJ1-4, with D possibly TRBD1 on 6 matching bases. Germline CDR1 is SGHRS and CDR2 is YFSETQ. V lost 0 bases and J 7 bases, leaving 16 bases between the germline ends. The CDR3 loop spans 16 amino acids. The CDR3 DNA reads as TGCGCCAGCAGCTTGGTAGGCGGGGGCGCATTTGAAAAACTGTTTTTT. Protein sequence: CASSLVGGGAFEKLFF.

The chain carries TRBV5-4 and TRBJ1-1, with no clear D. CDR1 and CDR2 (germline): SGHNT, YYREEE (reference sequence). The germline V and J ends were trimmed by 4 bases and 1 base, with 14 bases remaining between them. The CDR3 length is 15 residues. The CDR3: CASSLIHNPNTEAFF. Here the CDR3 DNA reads TGTGCCAGCAGCCTTATCCACAACCCGAACACTGAAGCTTTCTTT.

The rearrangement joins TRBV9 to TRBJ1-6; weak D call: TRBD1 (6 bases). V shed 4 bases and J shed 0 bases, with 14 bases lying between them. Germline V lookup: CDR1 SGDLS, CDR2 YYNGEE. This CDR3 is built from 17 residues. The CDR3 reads CASSPTGLSSYNSPLHF. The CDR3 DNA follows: TGTGCCAGCAGCCCAACAGGGTTAAGCTCCTATAATTCACCCCTCCACTTT. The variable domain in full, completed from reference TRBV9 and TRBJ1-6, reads DSGVTQTPKHLITATGQRVTLRCSPRSGDLSVYWYQQSLDQGLQFLIQYYNGEERAKGNILERFSAQQFPDLHSELNLSSLELGDSALYFCASSPTGLSSYNSPLHFGNGTRLTVT.

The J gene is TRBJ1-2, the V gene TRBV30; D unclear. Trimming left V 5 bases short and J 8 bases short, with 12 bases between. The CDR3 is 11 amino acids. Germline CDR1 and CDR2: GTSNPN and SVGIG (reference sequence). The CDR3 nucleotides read TGTGCCTGGCCGGGGTCGCGAGGCTACACCTTC. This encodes CAWPGSRGYTF.

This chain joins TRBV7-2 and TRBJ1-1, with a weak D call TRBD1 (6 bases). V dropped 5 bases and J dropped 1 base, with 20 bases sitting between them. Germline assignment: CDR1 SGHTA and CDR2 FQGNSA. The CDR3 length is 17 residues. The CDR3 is CASSKGGRVLRNTEAFF. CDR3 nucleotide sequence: TGTGCCAGCAGCAAAGGGGGTAGGGTCCTTAGGAACACTGAAGCTTTCTTT.

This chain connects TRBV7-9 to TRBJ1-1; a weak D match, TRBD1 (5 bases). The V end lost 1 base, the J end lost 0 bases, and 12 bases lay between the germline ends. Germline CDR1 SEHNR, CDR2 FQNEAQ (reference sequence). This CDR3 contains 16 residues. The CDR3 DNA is TGTGCCAGCAGCTTAGTCAACGGGGGGATGAACACTGAAGCTTTCTTT. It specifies CASSLVNGGMNTEAFF. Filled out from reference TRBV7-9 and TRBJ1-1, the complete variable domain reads DTGVSQNPRHKITKRGQNVTFRCDPISEHNRLYWYRQTLGQGPEFLTYFQNEAQLEKSRLLSDRFSAERPKGSFSTLEIQRTEQGDSAMYLCASSLVNGGMNTEAFFGQGTRLTVV.

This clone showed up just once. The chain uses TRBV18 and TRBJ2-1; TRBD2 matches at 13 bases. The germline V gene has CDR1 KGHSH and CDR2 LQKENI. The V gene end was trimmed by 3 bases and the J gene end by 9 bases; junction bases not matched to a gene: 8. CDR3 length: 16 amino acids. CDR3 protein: CASSPRRTSGGREQFF. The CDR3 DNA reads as TGTGCCAGCTCACCCCGGAGGACTAGCGGGGGCCGTGAGCAGTTCTTC.

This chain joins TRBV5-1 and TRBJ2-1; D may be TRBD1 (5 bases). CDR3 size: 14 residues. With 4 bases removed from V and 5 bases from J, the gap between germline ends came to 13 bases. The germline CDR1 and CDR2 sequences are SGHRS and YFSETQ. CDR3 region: CASSLLGANNEQFF. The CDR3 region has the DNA TGCGCCAGCAGCCTCCTTGGGGCCAACAATGAGCAGTTCTTC.

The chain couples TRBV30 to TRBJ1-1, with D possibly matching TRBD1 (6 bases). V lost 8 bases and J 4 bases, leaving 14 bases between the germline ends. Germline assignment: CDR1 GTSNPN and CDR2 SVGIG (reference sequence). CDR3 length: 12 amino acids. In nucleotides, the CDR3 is TGTGCCCGACACAGGGAGGGCACTGAAGCTTTCTTT. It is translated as CARHREGTEAFF.

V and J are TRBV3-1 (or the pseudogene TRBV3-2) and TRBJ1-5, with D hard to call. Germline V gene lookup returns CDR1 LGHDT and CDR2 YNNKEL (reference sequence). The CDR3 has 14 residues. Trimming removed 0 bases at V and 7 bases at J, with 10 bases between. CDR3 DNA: TGTGCCAGCAGCCAAGAGTCTGCGGGGCAGCCCCAGCATTTT. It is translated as CASSQESAGQPQHF.

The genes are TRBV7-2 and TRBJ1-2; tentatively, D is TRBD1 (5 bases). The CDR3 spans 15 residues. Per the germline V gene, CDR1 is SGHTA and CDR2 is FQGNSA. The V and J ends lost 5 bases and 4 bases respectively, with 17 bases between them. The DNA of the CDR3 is TGTGCCAGCAGCCGCTCGGGGACTGGTTCCTATGGCTACACCTTC. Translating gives CASSRSGTGSYGYTF.

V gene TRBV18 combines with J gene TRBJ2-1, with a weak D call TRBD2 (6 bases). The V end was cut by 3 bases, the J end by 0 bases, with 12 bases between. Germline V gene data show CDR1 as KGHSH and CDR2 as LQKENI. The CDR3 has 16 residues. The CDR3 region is CASSPSGGSSYNEQFF. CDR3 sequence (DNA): TGTGCCAGCTCACCCTCCGGAGGGAGCTCCTACAATGAGCAGTTCTTC.

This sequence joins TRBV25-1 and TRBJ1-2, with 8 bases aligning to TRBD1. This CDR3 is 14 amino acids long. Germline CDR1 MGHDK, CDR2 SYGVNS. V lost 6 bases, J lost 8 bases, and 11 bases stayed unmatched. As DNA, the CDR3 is TGTGCCAGCAGGGTGACAGGGGCGATGGGGGGCTACACCTTC. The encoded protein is CASRVTGAMGGYTF.

The DNA of the CDR3 is TGTGCCAGCTCACCACTAACAGGTGTAGGGTTGAACACTGAAGCTTTCTTT. Amino acids: CASSPLTGVGLNTEAFF. This rearrangement joins TRBV18 to TRBJ1-1; maybe TRBD1 (5 bases). The germline V gene has CDR1 KGHSH and CDR2 LQKENI. There are 17 residues in the CDR3. V lost 1 base and J lost 0, with 15 bases in between. The entire variable domain, with the rest obtained from reference TRBV18 and TRBJ1-1, is as follows: NAGVMQNPRHLVRRRGQEARLRCSPMKGHSHVYWYRQLPEEGLKFMVYLQKENIIDESGMPKERFSAEFPKEGPSILRIQQVVRGDSAAYFCASSPLTGVGLNTEAFFGQGTRLTVV.

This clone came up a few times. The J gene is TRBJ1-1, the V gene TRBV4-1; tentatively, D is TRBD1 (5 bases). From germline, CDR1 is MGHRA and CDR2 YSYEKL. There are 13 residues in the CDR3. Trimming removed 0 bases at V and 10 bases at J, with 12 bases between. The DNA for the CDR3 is TGCGCCAGCAGCCAAGAGGTCGTGGGGGGAGCTTTCTTT. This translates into CASSQEVVGGAFF.

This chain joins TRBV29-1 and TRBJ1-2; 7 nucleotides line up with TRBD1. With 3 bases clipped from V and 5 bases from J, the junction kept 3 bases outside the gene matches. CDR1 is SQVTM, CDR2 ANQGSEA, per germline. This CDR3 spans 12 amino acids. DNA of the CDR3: TGCAGCGTTGAGGGGACAGCGTATGGCTACACCTTC. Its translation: CSVEGTAYGYTF.

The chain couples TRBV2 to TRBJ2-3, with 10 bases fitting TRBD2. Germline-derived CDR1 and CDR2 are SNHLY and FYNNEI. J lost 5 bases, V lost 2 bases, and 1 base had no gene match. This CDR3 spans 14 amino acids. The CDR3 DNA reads TGTGCCAGCAGTGAAACTAGCGGGGAAGATACGCAGTATTTT. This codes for CASSETSGEDTQYF.

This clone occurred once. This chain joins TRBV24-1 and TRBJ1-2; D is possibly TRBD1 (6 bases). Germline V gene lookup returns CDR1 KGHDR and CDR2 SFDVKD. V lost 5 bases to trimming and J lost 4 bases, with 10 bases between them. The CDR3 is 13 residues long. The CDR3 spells CATSAGESYGYTF. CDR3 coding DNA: TGTGCCACCAGTGCAGGGGAGAGCTATGGCTACACCTTC.

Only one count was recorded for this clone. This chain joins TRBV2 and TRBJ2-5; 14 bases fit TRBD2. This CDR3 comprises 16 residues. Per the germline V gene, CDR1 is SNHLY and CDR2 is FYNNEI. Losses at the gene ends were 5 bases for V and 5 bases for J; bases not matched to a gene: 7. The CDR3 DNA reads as TGTGCCAGCAGTCCCGGGACTAGCGGGGGTTCGGAGACCCAGTACTTC. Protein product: CASSPGTSGGSETQYF. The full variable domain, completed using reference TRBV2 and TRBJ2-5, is EPEVTQTPSHQVTQMGQEVILRCVPISNHLYFYWYRQILGQKVEFLVSFYNNEISEKSEIFDDQFSVERPDGSNFTLKIRSTKLEDSAMYFCASSPGTSGGSETQYFGPGTRLLVL.

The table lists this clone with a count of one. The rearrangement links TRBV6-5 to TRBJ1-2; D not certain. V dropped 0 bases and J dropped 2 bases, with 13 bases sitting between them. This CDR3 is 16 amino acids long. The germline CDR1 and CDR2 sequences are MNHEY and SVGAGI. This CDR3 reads CASSYSTGEKNYGYTF. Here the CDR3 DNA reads TGTGCCAGCAGTTACTCGACCGGGGAGAAGAACTATGGCTACACCTTC.

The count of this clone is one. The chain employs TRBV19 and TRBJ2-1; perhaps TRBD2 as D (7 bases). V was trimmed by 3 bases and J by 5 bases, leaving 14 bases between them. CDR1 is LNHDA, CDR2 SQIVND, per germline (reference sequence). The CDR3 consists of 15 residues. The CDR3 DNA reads TGTGCCAGTAGTATGTGGGGGGGGGCAAACAATGAGCAGTTCTTC. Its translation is CASSMWGGANNEQFF.

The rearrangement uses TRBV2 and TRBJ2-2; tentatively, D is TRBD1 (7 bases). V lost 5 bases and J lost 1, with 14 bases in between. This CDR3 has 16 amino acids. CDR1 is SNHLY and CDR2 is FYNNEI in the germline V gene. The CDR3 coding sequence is TGTGCCAGCAGTCCCCAGGGGGGCTGGAACACCGGGGAGCTGTTTTTT. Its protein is CASSPQGGWNTGELFF.

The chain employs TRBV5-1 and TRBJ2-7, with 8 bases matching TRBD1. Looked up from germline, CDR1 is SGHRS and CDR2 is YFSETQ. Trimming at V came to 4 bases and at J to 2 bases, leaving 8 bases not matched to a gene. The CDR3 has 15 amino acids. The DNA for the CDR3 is TGCGCCAGCAGCGAAAGACAGGGGCAAACCTACGAGCAGTACTTC. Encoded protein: CASSERQGQTYEQYF.

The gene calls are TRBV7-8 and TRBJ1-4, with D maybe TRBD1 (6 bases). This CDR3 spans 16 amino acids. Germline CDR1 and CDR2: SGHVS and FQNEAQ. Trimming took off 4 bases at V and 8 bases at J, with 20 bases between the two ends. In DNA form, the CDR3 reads TGTGCCAGCAGCTCGATAGAGGGGGGGCGGATGGAAAAACTGTTTTTT. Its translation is CASSSIEGGRMEKLFF. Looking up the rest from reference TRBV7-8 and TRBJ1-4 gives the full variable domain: GAGVSQSPRYKVAKRGQDVALRCDPISGHVSLFWYQQALGQGPEFLTYFQNEAQLDKSGLPSDRFFAERPEGSVSTLKIQRTQQEDSAVYLCASSSIEGGRMEKLFFGSGTQLSVL.

As DNA, the CDR3 is TGTGCCAGCAGCCTCGGACAGGGATTCAACGAAAAACTGTTTTTT. Its translation: CASSLGQGFNEKLFF. The chain has TRBV7-2 and TRBJ1-4; 8 nucleotides line up with TRBD1. The J segment lost 8 bases and the V segment lost 5 bases, leaving 10 bases of the junction unmatched. The length of the CDR3 is 15 residues. Germline lookup yields CDR1 SGHTA and CDR2 FQGNSA.

The CDR3 loop reads CASSAPGLAGGRYTNEQFF. Written as DNA, the CDR3 is TGTGCCAGCAGCGCCCCGGGACTAGCGGGGGGGCGTTATACGAATGAGCAGTTCTTC. The genes are TRBV5-5 and TRBJ2-1, with 16 nucleotides matching TRBD2. From germline, CDR1 is SGHKS and CDR2 YYEKEE (reference sequence). V shed 4 bases, J shed 7 bases, and the junction held 14 bases outside the gene matches. The CDR3 totals 19 residues.

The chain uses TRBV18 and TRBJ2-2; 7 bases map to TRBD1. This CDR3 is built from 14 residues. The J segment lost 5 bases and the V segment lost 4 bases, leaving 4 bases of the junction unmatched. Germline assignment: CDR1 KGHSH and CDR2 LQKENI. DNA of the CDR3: TGTGCCAGCTCACAGGAACAGGGGACCGGGGAGCTGTTTTTT. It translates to CASSQEQGTGELFF. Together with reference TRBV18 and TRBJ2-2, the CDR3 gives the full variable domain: NAGVMQNPRHLVRRRGQEARLRCSPMKGHSHVYWYRQLPEEGLKFMVYLQKENIIDESGMPKERFSAEFPKEGPSILRIQQVVRGDSAAYFCASSQEQGTGELFFGEGSRLTVL.